This T cell receptor (beta chain) was sequenced in a study of blood T cell repertoires in COVID-19. Study-wide background: From the United States, Italy and Spain came samples of acute and convalescent COVID-19. From T cells, B-cell-depleted T cells, or PBMCs came the material, which was cDNA or gDNA.

Here immunoSEQ multiplex PCR was the method, and the copy in TCRdb shows in-frame clones only, minus some. The sample consists of about 130,000 clones, around 70% of them appearing once. The CDR3 spans 15 residues. The ends lost 4 bases at V and 0 bases at J; junction bases unmatched: 6. The germline V gene has CDR1 LGHDT and CDR2 YNNKEL (reference sequence). The chain couples TRBV3-1 (or the pseudogene TRBV3-2) to TRBJ2-7; TRBD1 aligns across 7 bases. The TCR was taken from a man aged 60-69 years with acute or convalescent COVID-19. The sample comprised peripheral blood. CDR3 in amino acids: CASSLGQDASYEQYF. As DNA, the CDR3 is TGTGCCAGCAGCCTCGGACAGGACGCCTCCTACGAGCAGTACTTC.